This T cell receptor (beta chain) is from a study of blood T cell repertoires in COVID-19. The overall study: Acute-phase and convalescent COVID-19 samples originated in the United States, Italy and Spain. T cells, B-cell-depleted T cells, or PBMCs provided the cDNA or gDNA that served as material.

Authors' methods: How many nucleated cells were present was estimated from reference gene primer amplification. Method: immunoSEQ multiplex PCR; TCRdb's copy keeps in-frame clones and lacks some. V, J and clone size are taken as reported in that table, and D and trimming were inferred from the DNA itself. Here the sample spans around 150,000 clones, approximately 80% being singletons. The CDR3 length is 13 residues. V lost 9 bases to trimming and J lost 8 bases; unmatched junction nucleotides: 12. Germline V gene sequence: CDR1 SGHNT, CDR2 YYREEE (reference sequence). This sequence joins TRBV5-4 and TRBJ1-2, with TRBD1 matching 8 bases. This clonotype was sampled from a man aged 55-75 years with acute or convalescent COVID-19. Sequencing was carried out using peripheral blood. CDR3 region: CATHPDRAPGYTF. The CDR3 coding sequence is TGTGCCACCCACCCGGACAGGGCCCCGGGCTACACCTTC.